The 29 T cell receptor beta chains below come from one sample, sequenced in a study of response to subunit inactivated influenza vaccine (dated by TCRdb to 2017 to 2018). The library relied on RT-PCR. The sample was run on an Illumina HiSeq 2500. TCRdb passed the public sequencing reads through fastp at Q25 and MiXCR, retaining productive beta sequences. Each entry merges the rows of one CDR3 protein and shows their most common DNA and genes. The sample table holds around 600,000 distinct CDR3 sequences, of which around 11% were seen once. 11% of the sample comes from the top ten. In addition, the sample was reused for a study of T cells expressing NK-cell markers. The second source states: TCR beta cDNA libraries were prepared using 5'RACE template switching, which introduced a universal primer site and unique molecular identifiers.

The sample in question was PBMCs from blood, obtained on the day of vaccination. These receptors all come from a man aged 45-60 years who received an inactivated influenza vaccine. Donor details come from another sample of the same person, matched by shared clones.

The rearrangement joins TRBV9 to TRBJ2-1; no definite D call. There are 16 residues in the CDR3. Germline V gene lookup returns CDR1 SGDLS and CDR2 YYNGEE. V lost 0 bases and J lost 0, with 10 bases in between. CDR3 sequence: CASSVEDVSSYNEQFF. The CDR3 DNA reads as TGTGCCAGCAGCGTAGAGGACGTAAGCTCCTACAATGAGCAGTTCTTC.

The chain has TRBV12-3 or TRBV12-4 and TRBJ2-5; 13 positions match TRBD2. Germline trimming cut 6 bases from V and 5 bases from J; bases unmatched to any gene: 6. The CDR3 consists of 15 residues. CDR3 residues: CASSPGTSGVETQYF. The CDR3 DNA follows: TGTGCCAGCAGCCCAGGGACTAGCGGGGTCGAGACCCAGTACTTC.

This clonotype was recorded many times. DNA for the CDR3: TGTGCCAGCAGCACCTCAAGGGGCTCTGGAAACACCATATATTTT. This gives the protein CASSTSRGSGNTIYF. The V gene is TRBV12-3 or TRBV12-4, the J gene TRBJ1-3; D may be TRBD1 (5 bases). V lost 6 bases and J lost 0, with 12 bases in between. The CDR3 length is 15 residues.

This clonotype was detected many times. This chain links TRBV3-1 with TRBJ1-5; D not resolved. This CDR3 comprises 13 residues. Germline V CDR1 and CDR2: LGHDT, YNNKEL (reference sequence). Trimming left V 4 bases short and J 1 base short, with 5 bases between. This CDR3 is CASSRQSNQPQHF. The CDR3 DNA sequence: TGTGCCAGCAGCCGGCAAAGCAATCAGCCCCAGCATTTT.

V and J are TRBV7-3 and TRBJ2-7; the D call may be TRBD1 or TRBD2 (6 bases each). The CDR3 is 15 residues long. Trimming removed 2 bases from V and 3 bases from J, with 14 bases in between. Germline CDR1 SGHTA, CDR2 FQGTGA. The CDR3 region has the DNA TGTGCCAGCAGCTTAGCCGTCAGGGGACTCTACGAGCAGTACTTC. It specifies CASSLAVRGLYEQYF.

Only a few counts were recorded for this clonotype. The chain links TRBV24-1 to TRBJ1-2; perhaps TRBD1 as D (5 bases). In germline, CDR1 is KGHDR, CDR2 SFDVKD. CDR3 length equals 13 residues. V was pared by 2 bases and J by 4 bases, with 7 bases between. In DNA, the CDR3 is TGTGCCACCAGTGATTCGGGGCTCTATGGCTACACCTTC. Protein product: CATSDSGLYGYTF.

The V gene is TRBV11-1, the J gene TRBJ2-3; 11 bases align to TRBD1. The CDR3 consists of 18 residues. CDR1 is SGHAT and CDR2 is FQDESV in the germline V gene (reference sequence). V dropped 1 base and J dropped 4; count of bases not matched to a gene: 10. Written as DNA, the CDR3 is TGTGCCAGCAGCTTAGAGTTAGGCCGGACAGGGGGCTCAGATACGCAGTATTTT. Translated: CASSLELGRTGGSDTQYF.

This clonotype was observed a few times. The V gene is TRBV5-1, the J gene TRBJ1-2, with a weak D call TRBD1 (5 bases). Germline-derived CDR1 and CDR2 are SGHRS and YFSETQ. The germline V and J ends were trimmed by 3 bases and 3 bases, with 6 bases remaining between them. This CDR3 contains 12 residues. The CDR3 nucleotides read TGCGCCAGCAGCTCGACAGACTATGGCTACACCTTC. It encodes CASSSTDYGYTF.

The CDR3 nucleotides are TGCAGTGCTTCATTCAGGGAGATGGCTCAGCCCCAGCATTTT. Translated: CSASFREMAQPQHF. The chain links TRBV20-1 to TRBJ1-5; D is perhaps TRBD1 (5 bases). V lost 5 bases, J lost 6 bases, and 17 bases lay in between. Germline assignment: CDR1 DFQATT and CDR2 SNEGSKA (reference sequence). This CDR3 has 14 amino acids.

This clonotype has only a few counts. The CDR3 DNA reads as TGTGCCAGCAGCCAAGGCAGCGGGGGGATCACCGGGGAGCTGTTTTTT. Residues: CASSQGSGGITGELFF. The rearrangement uses TRBV3-1 and TRBJ2-2; 9 positions agree with TRBD2. The J segment lost 4 bases and the V segment lost 1 base, leaving 4 bases of the junction unmatched. This CDR3 region has 16 residues. Germline CDR1 reads LGHDT; CDR2 reads YNNKEL (reference sequence).

The V call is TRBV29-1, the J call TRBJ1-1; a weak D match, TRBD1 (6 bases). The germline V gene encodes CDR1 SQVTM and CDR2 ANQGSEA. With 7 bases removed from V and 5 bases from J, the gap between germline ends came to 17 bases. The CDR3 runs to 13 residues. The CDR3 bases are TGCAGCGGAGTACAGGGATGGGGGACTGAAGCTTTCTTT. Translated, it gives CSGVQGWGTEAFF.

The chain is built from TRBV7-9 and TRBJ2-1, with 7 bases aligning to TRBD2. V lost 4 bases to trimming and J lost 8 bases; unmatched junction nucleotides: 8. The CDR3 consists of 14 residues. Germline V CDR1 and CDR2: SEHNR, FQNEAQ (reference sequence). The DNA of the CDR3 is TGTGCCAGCAGCTATGGGGGGGGAGTGGATGAGCAGTTCTTC. It yields the protein CASSYGGGVDEQFF.

This clonotype was picked up a small number of times. This chain joins TRBV18 and TRBJ2-7; 8 positions agree with TRBD2. Unmatched junction bases numbered 10, after V lost 0 bases and J lost 6 bases. Germline CDR1 reads KGHSH; CDR2 reads LQKENI. The CDR3 loop spans 16 amino acids. DNA of the CDR3: TGTGCCAGCTCACCACCGGGACTAGGAGGTGAAGGCGAGCAGTACTTC. Translated: CASSPPGLGGEGEQYF.

This clonotype was counted ten times or more. The chain has TRBV5-1 and TRBJ2-2; D not certain. The V end lost 4 bases, the J end lost 1 base, and 11 bases lay between the germline ends. CDR3 size: 15 residues. Per germline, CDR1 SGHRS and CDR2 YFSETQ. The CDR3: CASSPRTVNTGELFF. The CDR3 DNA reads TGCGCCAGCAGCCCCCGGACCGTGAACACCGGGGAGCTGTTTTTT.

This chain connects TRBV29-1 to TRBJ2-7; the D call may be TRBD1 or TRBD2 (6 bases each). Trimming took 4 bases from V and 5 from J, leaving 12 bases between them. Germline assignment: CDR1 SQVTM and CDR2 ANQGSEA. There are 12 residues in the CDR3. CDR3 protein: CSVAQGGNEQYF. CDR3 DNA: TGCAGCGTTGCACAGGGAGGCAACGAGCAGTACTTC.

This chain links TRBV6-2 or TRBV6-3 with TRBJ2-3, with D possibly being TRBD2 (5 bases). CDR3 size: 12 residues. Trimming took off 5 bases at V and 8 bases at J, with 11 bases between the two ends. Looked up from germline, CDR1 is MNHEY and CDR2 is SVGEGT. The CDR3 is CASSHPEGTQYF. Written as DNA, the CDR3 is TGTGCCAGCAGTCACCCCGAGGGTACGCAGTATTTT.

This clonotype was counted a few times. The rearrangement links TRBV6-2 or TRBV6-3 to TRBJ1-6, with TRBD1 as a possible D gene (6 bases). This CDR3 comprises 14 residues. V gave up 4 bases and J gave up 10 bases, with 14 bases separating them. Germline V gene data show CDR1 as MNHEY and CDR2 as SVGEGT. Here the CDR3 DNA reads TGTGCCAGCAGTTTAAATCTTCAGGGGTCACCCCTCCACTTT. Amino acids: CASSLNLQGSPLHF.

The rearrangement uses TRBV10-3 and TRBJ2-2, with D maybe TRBD2 (5 bases). The ends were cut back, 7 bases at V and 4 bases at J, with 19 bases in the middle. CDR1 is ENHRY, CDR2 SYGVKD, per germline. This CDR3 is built from 16 residues. As DNA, the CDR3 is TGTGCCATCACCCCCGTACGGGGAGTGGGCACCGGGGAGCTGTTTTTT. This gives the protein CAITPVRGVGTGELFF.

The gene calls are TRBV20-1 and TRBJ2-5; maybe TRBD2 (6 bases). Trimming pared 3 bases from V and 9 bases from J, leaving 20 bases between. Looked up from germline, CDR1 is DFQATT and CDR2 is SNEGSKA (reference sequence). This CDR3 region has 14 residues. The CDR3 nucleotides read TGCAGTGCTAGTGCCGGCCGCGCGGGATCGGCCCAGTACTTC. This codes for CSASAGRAGSAQYF.

This clonotype was detected a few times. The chain links TRBV15 to TRBJ2-5; a weak D match, TRBD2 (5 bases). CDR1 is LNHNV, CDR2 YYDKDF, per germline (reference sequence). Trimming shortened V by 0 bases and J by 2 bases, and 10 bases separated the two germline ends. The length of the CDR3 is 15 residues. The CDR3: CATSREAGQQETQYF. CDR3 DNA: TGTGCCACCAGCAGAGAGGCGGGCCAGCAAGAGACCCAGTACTTC.

This clonotype showed up just a few times. The chain combines TRBV18 with TRBJ2-1, with TRBD2 matching 7 bases. The germline CDR1 and CDR2 sequences are KGHSH and LQKENI. CDR3 size: 17 residues. V lost 6 bases, J lost 0 bases, and 11 bases stayed unmatched. CDR3 amino acids: CASSLSGSSYSYNEQFF. For the CDR3, the DNA is TGTGCCAGCTCCCTTAGCGGGTCCTCTTACTCCTACAATGAGCAGTTCTTC.

The chain carries TRBV27 and TRBJ2-1, with 7 bases identical to TRBD2. The J segment lost 0 bases and the V segment lost 5 bases, leaving 7 bases of the junction unmatched. CDR3 size: 16 residues. Germline CDR1 MNHEY, CDR2 SMNVEV (reference sequence). The CDR3 protein is CASSPIAGHSYNEQFF. The CDR3 region has the DNA TGTGCCAGCAGTCCCATAGCGGGTCACTCCTACAATGAGCAGTTCTTC.

The V and J genes are TRBV7-9 and TRBJ2-1, with D unresolved. The CDR3 is 13 residues long. Germline lookup yields CDR1 SEHNR and CDR2 FQNEAQ (reference sequence). V lost 7 bases, J lost 2 bases, and 9 bases lay in between. The CDR3 spells CASTVGAYNEQFF. The CDR3 nucleotides read TGTGCCAGCACTGTGGGCGCCTACAATGAGCAGTTCTTC.

This clonotype was picked up a small number of times. The V call is TRBV7-6, the J call TRBJ2-7, with a tentative D call TRBD2 (5 bases). CDR1 is SGHVS and CDR2 is FNYEAQ in the germline V gene. This CDR3 is 12 amino acids long. Trimming cost V 6 bases and J 6 bases, with 12 bases left between them. This chain's CDR3 is CASSMLAGEQYF. For the CDR3, the DNA is TGTGCCAGCAGTATGCTAGCTGGCGAGCAGTACTTC.

This clonotype was picked up a small number of times. The genes are TRBV11-2 and TRBJ2-7, with 11 bases matching TRBD2. J was trimmed by 3 bases and V by 4 bases; bases with no gene match: 11. The CDR3 consists of 17 residues. Germline V gene lookup returns CDR1 SGHAT and CDR2 FQNNGV. The CDR3 here is CASSSYLGLAADYEQYF. The DNA of the CDR3 is TGTGCCAGCAGCTCCTACCTGGGACTAGCGGCCGACTACGAGCAGTACTTC.

In nucleotides, the CDR3 is TGTGCCAGCAGCCGTAGGGGCGTAACGACCTTGTTTTCCTACAATGAGCAGTTCTTC. Translation gives CASSRRGVTTLFSYNEQFF. V gene TRBV11-2 combines with J gene TRBJ2-1; tentative D call: TRBD1 (5 bases). The CDR3 is made up of 19 amino acids. CDR1 is SGHAT and CDR2 is FQNNGV in the germline V gene. The V end was cut by 5 bases, the J end by 1 base, with 24 bases between.

The gene calls are TRBV5-5 and TRBJ2-5; 8 bases are a match to TRBD1. CDR1 is SGHKS, CDR2 YYEKEE, per germline (reference sequence). V lost 1 base, J lost 5 bases, and 7 bases stayed unmatched. This CDR3 has 15 amino acids. CDR3 sequence: CASSLSGGILETQYF. The CDR3 nucleotides are TGTGCCAGCAGCTTGTCAGGGGGCATCTTGGAGACCCAGTACTTC.

This chain uses TRBV3-1 with TRBJ2-7, with D maybe TRBD2 (5 bases). The CDR3 covers 15 residues. The germline CDR1 and CDR2 sequences are LGHDT and YNNKEL (reference sequence). V dropped 1 base and J dropped 7 bases, with 17 bases sitting between them. CDR3 DNA: TGTGCCAGCAGCCAAGTGTCTCGGGGTACTCGGGAGCAGTACTTC. It encodes CASSQVSRGTREQYF.

This clonotype has a count of ten or more. The chain combines TRBV13 with TRBJ2-1; 12 nucleotides line up with TRBD2. V dropped 1 base and J dropped 5; count of bases not matched to a gene: 9. Per germline, CDR1 PRHDT and CDR2 FYEKMQ (reference sequence). The CDR3 totals 18 residues. Here the CDR3 DNA reads TGTGCCAGCAGCTTAGAGGCTAGCGGGAGGGGGGGTAACAATGAGCAGTTCTTC. It translates to CASSLEASGRGGNNEQFF.